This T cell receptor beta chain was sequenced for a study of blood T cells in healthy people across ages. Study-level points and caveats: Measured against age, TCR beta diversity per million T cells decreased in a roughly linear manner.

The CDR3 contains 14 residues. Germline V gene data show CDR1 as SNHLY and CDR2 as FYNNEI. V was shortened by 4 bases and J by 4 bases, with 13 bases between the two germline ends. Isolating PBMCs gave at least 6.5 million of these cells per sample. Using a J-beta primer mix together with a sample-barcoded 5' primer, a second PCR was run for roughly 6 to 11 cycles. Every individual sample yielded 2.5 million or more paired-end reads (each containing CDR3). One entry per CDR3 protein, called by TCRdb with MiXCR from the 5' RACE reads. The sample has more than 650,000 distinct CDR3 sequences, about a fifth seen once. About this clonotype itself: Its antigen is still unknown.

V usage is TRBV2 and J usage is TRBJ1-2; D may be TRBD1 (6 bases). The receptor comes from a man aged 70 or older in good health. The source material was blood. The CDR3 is CASSGPRGGYGYTF. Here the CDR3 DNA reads TGTGCCAGCAGTGGGCCCAGGGGAGGCTATGGCTACACCTTC.